This TCR delta chain stems from a study of gamma-delta chains in newborns, infants, children. Study-wide background: Innate gammadelta T cells reportedly expand polyclonally right after birth, driven by microbial exposure, per the title.

TCRdb reanalysed the reads with CATT. Of 5,700 or so delta-chain clones detected, approximately 2.4% appear once; the ten largest clones hold about a sixth. This clone ranks as medium-sized (0.01 to 0.1%). The CDR3 contains 19 residues. Germline loops: CDR1 GEAIGNYY, CDR2 EKD. Losses at the gene ends were 0 bases for V and 3 bases for J; bases not matched to a gene: 5. What was sequenced was blood. This chain connects TRDV2 to TRDJ3; TRDD3 matches at 12 bases. The receptor comes from a child who was a newborn, infant or young child, either healthy, febrile or measles-vaccinated (not recorded which). The CDR3 sequence is CACDTAGGYAHWDTRQMFF. CDR3 DNA: TGTGCCTGTGACACCGCTGGGGGATACGCGCACTGGGACACCCGACAGATGTTTTTC.